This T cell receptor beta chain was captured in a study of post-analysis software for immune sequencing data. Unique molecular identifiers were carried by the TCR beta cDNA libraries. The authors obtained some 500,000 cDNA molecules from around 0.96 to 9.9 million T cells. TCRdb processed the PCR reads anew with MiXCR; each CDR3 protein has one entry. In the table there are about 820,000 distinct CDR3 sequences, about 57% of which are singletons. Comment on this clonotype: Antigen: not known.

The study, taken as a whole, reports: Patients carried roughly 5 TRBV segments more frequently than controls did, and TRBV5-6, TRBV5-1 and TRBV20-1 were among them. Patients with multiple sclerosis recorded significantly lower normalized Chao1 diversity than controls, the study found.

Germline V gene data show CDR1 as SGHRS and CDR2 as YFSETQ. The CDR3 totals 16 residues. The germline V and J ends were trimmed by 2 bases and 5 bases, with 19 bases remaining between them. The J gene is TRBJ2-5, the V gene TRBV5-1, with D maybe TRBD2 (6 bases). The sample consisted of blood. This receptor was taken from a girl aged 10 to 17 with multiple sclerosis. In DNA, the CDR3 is TGCGCCAGCAGCTTAATCCCGGGAGTGGTCTTGGAGACCCAGTACTTC. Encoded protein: CASSLIPGVVLETQYF.